A single sample gave rise to the 17 T cell receptor beta chains below, sequenced in a study of T cell changes during pregnancy in multiple sclerosis. Here immunoSEQ multiplex PCR was the method, and the copy in TCRdb shows in-frame clones only, minus some. Counted here are 85,000 to 130,000 clones, 80% to 95% occurring once; the ten biggest clones make up around 1.5%. The input for sequencing was peripheral blood, taken after pregnancy. These receptors came from a female donor with multiple sclerosis, enrolled in a pregnancy study.

J is TRBJ2-7 and V is TRBV7-9; 11 nucleotides match TRBD1. The CDR3 loop spans 17 amino acids. Losses at the gene ends were 6 bases for V and 4 bases for J; bases not matched to a gene: 14. CDR1 SEHNR and CDR2 FQNEAQ come from the germline V gene (reference sequence). CDR3 region: CASSSITPGTGGYEQYF. In nucleotides, the CDR3 is TGTGCCAGCAGTTCGATTACCCCCGGGACAGGGGGTTACGAGCAGTACTTC.

The chain joins TRBV18 to TRBJ2-1; 10 bases are shared with TRBD1. This CDR3 region has 15 residues. Trimming took 1 base from V and 7 from J; bases not matched to a gene: 4. The germline gives CDR1 KGHSH, CDR2 LQKENI. The CDR3 nucleotides are TGTGCCAGCTCACCACAGGACAGGGGGGGGAATGAGCAGTTCTTC. It encodes CASSPQDRGGNEQFF.

V is TRBV18 and J is TRBJ1-4; TRBD1 might be the D (6 bases). The CDR3 has 13 residues. Trimming removed 4 bases from V and 7 bases from J, with 10 bases in between. Germline V gives CDR1 KGHSH, CDR2 LQKENI. The CDR3 here is CASSQGTIEKLFF. The CDR3 region has the DNA TGTGCCAGCTCACAGGGGACAATTGAAAAACTGTTTTTT.

V and J are TRBV28 and TRBJ1-5; the D is unclear. Germline assignment: CDR1 MDHEN and CDR2 SYDVKM. This CDR3 region has 12 residues. Trimming left V 6 bases short and J 4 bases short, with 7 bases between. Here the CDR3 reads CASRNQNQPQHF. For the CDR3, the DNA is TGTGCCAGCAGAAATCAGAATCAGCCCCAGCATTTT.

V usage is TRBV5-4 and J usage is TRBJ1-2; weak D call: TRBD1 (5 bases). V shed 0 bases and J shed 3 bases, with 12 bases lying between them. CDR3 length: 15 residues. Germline assignment: CDR1 SGHNT and CDR2 YYREEE (reference sequence). CDR3 nucleotides: TGTGCCAGCAGCTTGGCAGGGATCAGGGACTATGGCTACACCTTC. Translating gives CASSLAGIRDYGYTF.

This clone has more than one count but fewer than ten. V and J are TRBV28 and TRBJ1-5; D call uncertain. Germline-derived CDR1 and CDR2 are MDHEN and SYDVKM. This CDR3 has 13 residues. Between the trimmed V and J ends, which lost 5 bases and 1 base, there was a span of 6 bases. This CDR3 reads CASSPLSNQPQHF. CDR3 coding DNA: TGTGCCAGCAGTCCCCTAAGCAATCAGCCCCAGCATTTT.

V is TRBV2 and J is TRBJ1-1, with 9 nucleotides matching TRBD1. The germline gives CDR1 SNHLY, CDR2 FYNNEI. Trimming at V came to 6 bases and at J to 6 bases, leaving 5 bases not matched to a gene. The CDR3 spans 13 residues. CDR3 protein: CASSYRGLAEAFF. The CDR3, as DNA: TGTGCCAGCAGCTACAGGGGGCTTGCTGAAGCTTTCTTT.

This clone has a single count. The chain has TRBV9 and TRBJ1-2; TRBD1 is a possible D gene (5 bases). In germline, CDR1 is SGDLS, CDR2 YYNGEE. V lost 3 bases, J lost 6 bases, and 15 bases lay in between. This CDR3 spans 14 amino acids. The DNA of the CDR3 is TGTGCCAGCAGCGCTGGCGCAGGGCACGATGGCTACACCTTC. Protein: CASSAGAGHDGYTF.

V and J are TRBV18 and TRBJ2-5, with TRBD1 as a possible D gene (6 bases). From germline, CDR1 is KGHSH and CDR2 LQKENI. This CDR3 region has 19 residues. The V gene lost 3 bases and the J gene lost 5 bases, with 28 bases spanning the gap. CDR3 loop: CASSPPQATGRGIVETQYF. The CDR3 DNA sequence: TGTGCCAGCTCACCCCCGCAGGCTACAGGGAGAGGAATCGTGGAGACCCAGTACTTC. Using reference TRBV18 and TRBJ2-5 for the parts outside the CDR3, the full variable domain is NAGVMQNPRHLVRRRGQEARLRCSPMKGHSHVYWYRQLPEEGLKFMVYLQKENIIDESGMPKERFSAEFPKEGPSILRIQQVVRGDSAAYFCASSPPQATGRGIVETQYFGPGTRLLVL.

The chain employs TRBV6-5 and TRBJ2-1; possible D gene TRBD2, 7 bases. The V end lost 5 bases, the J end lost 9 bases, and 14 bases lay between the germline ends. The germline V gene encodes CDR1 MNHEY and CDR2 SVGAGI. The CDR3 runs 13 residues. CDR3 sequence: CASSGEGGLEQFF. The DNA for the CDR3 is TGTGCCAGCAGTGGGGAGGGGGGGCTTGAGCAGTTCTTC.

This clone was detected a few times. The CDR3 sequence: CASSKAQGFNYGYTF. The CDR3 DNA follows: TGTGCCAGCAGCAAAGCCCAGGGTTTTAACTATGGCTACACCTTC. The chain combines TRBV21-1 with TRBJ1-2; the table's D call, TRBD1, has no DNA check behind it. TRBV21-1 is annotated as a pseudogene. CDR3 length: 15 amino acids.

The CDR3 DNA reads as TGTGCCACCCAGGGGAGGGTAAGGGGTCAGCCCCAGCATTTT. This sequence encodes CATQGRVRGQPQHF. This chain links TRBV19 with TRBJ1-5; D is possibly TRBD1 (6 bases). Germline CDR1 is LNHDA and CDR2 is SQIVND (reference sequence). Trimming removed 10 bases from V and 6 bases from J, with 19 bases in between. There are 14 residues in the CDR3.

The chain joins TRBV9 to TRBJ1-4, with D unclear. V gave up 8 bases and J gave up 7 bases, with 12 bases separating them. CDR1 is SGDLS and CDR2 is YYNGEE in the germline V gene. The CDR3 consists of 12 residues. CDR3 DNA sequence: TGTGCCAGAGCCGGGGTAAGTGAAAAACTGTTTTTT. Translation: CARAGVSEKLFF.

The chain recombines TRBV19 with TRBJ2-1; no clear D gene. The CDR3 covers 13 residues. Deletions cut 0 bases from V and 12 bases from J, with 12 bases between. The V gene's germline CDR1 is LNHDA and CDR2 SQIVND (reference sequence). Here the CDR3 DNA reads TGTGCCAGTAGTATAGAGCTCCGAGTGAGGCAGTTCTTC. It yields the protein CASSIELRVRQFF.

Points on this clone: Other DNA sequences in the sample encode the same CDR3. This chain uses TRBV7-9 with TRBJ2-7, with a tentative D call TRBD2 (6 bases). Trimming stripped 5 bases from V and 6 bases from J, with 17 bases between. The CDR3 is 14 residues long. Germline values: CDR1 SEHNR, CDR2 FQNEAQ (reference sequence). CDR3 region: CASSLAGRSGEQYF. The CDR3 coding sequence is TGTGCCAGCAGCCTGGCGGGACGCTCGGGCGAGCAGTACTTC.

V gene TRBV14 combines with J gene TRBJ2-5; tentative D call: TRBD1 (5 bases). CDR1 SGHDN and CDR2 FVKESK come from the germline V gene. Trimming stripped 4 bases from V and 5 bases from J, with 14 bases between. This CDR3 contains 14 residues. The CDR3 region has the DNA TGTGCCAGCAGCCGGGTCAGGGTCGAGGAGACCCAGTACTTC. Amino acids: CASSRVRVEETQYF.

The chain joins TRBV27 to TRBJ1-2; perhaps TRBD1 as D (5 bases). Germline V CDR1 and CDR2: MNHEY, SMNVEV (reference sequence). The CDR3 consists of 13 residues. Trimming pared 2 bases from V and 4 bases from J, leaving 8 bases between. For the CDR3, the DNA is TGTGCCAGCAGTTTAGGGGCAGTCTATGGCTACACCTTC. This encodes CASSLGAVYGYTF.